The 16 T cell receptor beta chains presented below share a single source sample, sequenced in a study of blood T cell repertoires in COVID-19. Produced via immunoSEQ multiplex PCR; TCRdb's table is partial and in-frame only. The repertoire holds fewer than 450,000 clones, with about 90% as singletons. The sample taken for sequencing was peripheral blood. The receptors originated from a woman aged 45-59 years with COVID-19, enrolled during active disease.

The chain uses TRBV5-1 and TRBJ2-2; TRBD1 matches 11 bases. Per germline, CDR1 SGHRS and CDR2 YFSETQ. The CDR3 is 17 amino acids. V gave up 4 bases and J gave up 6 bases; unmatched junction bases: 11. This CDR3 reads CASSLVGQGDIPGELFF. The CDR3 DNA follows: TGCGCCAGCAGCCTTGTGGGACAGGGGGATATCCCCGGGGAGCTGTTTTTT.

V gene TRBV5-6 combines with J gene TRBJ2-6; possibly TRBD1 for D (6 bases). Germline V gene lookup returns CDR1 SGHDT and CDR2 YYEEEE. V was clipped by 5 bases and J by 2 bases, with 14 bases between them. This CDR3 is 16 amino acids long. In nucleotides, the CDR3 is TGTGCCAGCAGACACAACAACAGGGCTGGGGCCAACGTCCTGACTTTC. This encodes CASRHNNRAGANVLTF.

The V gene is TRBV5-6, the J gene TRBJ2-5, with a tentative D call TRBD2 (5 bases). From germline, CDR1 is SGHDT and CDR2 YYEEEE. CDR3 length: 17 amino acids. The germline V and J ends were trimmed by 0 bases and 1 base, with 16 bases remaining between them. The CDR3 here is CASSLGLLAGTQETQYF. CDR3 DNA: TGTGCCAGCAGCTTGGGTTTGCTAGCCGGTACCCAAGAGACCCAGTACTTC. The complete variable domain, with remaining parts taken from reference TRBV5-6 and TRBJ2-5, reads DAGVTQSPTHLIKTRGQQVTLRCSPKSGHDTVSWYQQALGQGPQFIFQYYEEEERQRGNFPDRFSGHQFPNYSSELNVNALLLGDSALYLCASSLGLLAGTQETQYFGPGTRLLVL.

The chain couples TRBV4-2 to TRBJ2-1; TRBD2 aligns across 7 bases. Germline loops: CDR1 LGHNA, CDR2 YNFKEQ. This CDR3 contains 17 residues. V was clipped by 4 bases and J by 1 base; unmatched bases: 10. The CDR3 loop reads CASSPPPGGGSYNEQFF. CDR3 nucleotide sequence: TGTGCCAGCAGCCCCCCCCCGGGGGGTGGGTCCTACAATGAGCAGTTCTTC.

The table lists this clone with a few counts. The gene calls are TRBV20-1 and TRBJ2-3; maybe TRBD1 (6 bases). The CDR3 has 11 amino acids. With 4 bases removed from V and 6 bases from J, the gap between germline ends came to 8 bases. Germline CDR1 and CDR2: DFQATT and SNEGSKA (reference sequence). The CDR3 DNA reads TGCAGTGCTATGCAGGGGGATACGCAGTATTTT. It specifies CSAMQGDTQYF.

A single count supports this clone. The same CDR3 arises from other DNA sequences in this sample as well. The chain employs TRBV18 and TRBJ1-4; a possible D gene is TRBD1 (6 bases). V was shortened by 3 bases and J by 5 bases, with 10 bases between the two germline ends. This CDR3 has 14 amino acids. CDR1 and CDR2 from the germline V gene are KGHSH and LQKENI. DNA of the CDR3: TGTGCCAGCTCACCTGGTCAGGGGAATGAAAAACTGTTTTTT. Residues: CASSPGQGNEKLFF.

The chain recombines TRBV3-1 (or the pseudogene TRBV3-2) with TRBJ1-1; no reliable D call. The germline V gene has CDR1 LGHDT and CDR2 YNNKEL (reference sequence). The ends were cut back, 3 bases at V and 3 bases at J, with 14 bases in the middle. The CDR3 runs 15 residues. CDR3 loop: CASSQNQLRDTEAFF. CDR3 sequence (DNA): TGTGCCAGCAGCCAGAACCAACTACGTGACACTGAAGCTTTCTTT.

The rearrangement uses TRBV12-3 or TRBV12-4 and TRBJ1-1; TRBD1 aligns across 7 bases. Losses at the gene ends were 8 bases for V and 6 bases for J; bases not matched to a gene: 9. This CDR3 region has 13 residues. The CDR3 DNA reads TGTGCCAGCTTATTCGACAGGGCAGCTGAAGCTTTCTTT. Encoded protein: CASLFDRAAEAFF.

J is TRBJ1-1 and V is TRBV14; no clear D. Germline V gene data show CDR1 as SGHDN and CDR2 as FVKESK. The V gene lost 6 bases and the J gene lost 8 bases, with 10 bases spanning the gap. This CDR3 has 11 residues. The CDR3 bases are TGTGCCAGCAGTAGAGCCCCGGAAGCTTTCTTT. Encoded protein: CASSRAPEAFF.

The rearrangement joins TRBV4-3 to TRBJ1-4; no clear D gene. With 0 bases removed from V and 7 bases from J, the gap between germline ends came to 12 bases. The V gene's germline CDR1 is LGHNA and CDR2 YSLEER. There are 15 residues in the CDR3. The CDR3 loop reads CASSQDPGSLEKLFF. The DNA for the CDR3 is TGCGCCAGCAGCCAAGATCCAGGCAGTCTTGAAAAACTGTTTTTT.

The chain couples TRBV19 to TRBJ2-7, with 9 bases that match TRBD2. The CDR3 has 13 residues. V dropped 6 bases and J dropped 3; count of bases not matched to a gene: 3. Germline loops: CDR1 LNHDA, CDR2 SQIVND (reference sequence). CDR3 sequence (DNA): TGTGCCAGTAGCCCACTAGCGGGCTACGAGCAGTACTTC. It is translated as CASSPLAGYEQYF.

The rearrangement uses TRBV30 and TRBJ2-1; 9 bases align to TRBD2. Trimming cost V 8 bases and J 7 bases; bases outside gene matches: 9. Looked up from germline, CDR1 is GTSNPN and CDR2 is SVGIG (reference sequence). This CDR3 contains 13 residues. CDR3 loop: CAKTLAGGNEQFF. For the CDR3, the DNA is TGTGCCAAGACACTAGCGGGCGGAAATGAGCAGTTCTTC.

V gene TRBV3-1 (or the pseudogene TRBV3-2) combines with J gene TRBJ2-2; D gene unclear. The V gene lost 2 bases and the J gene lost 4 bases, with 8 bases spanning the gap. CDR1 is LGHDT and CDR2 is YNNKEL in the germline V gene (reference sequence). The CDR3 contains 14 residues. The CDR3 DNA reads as TGTGCCAGCAGCCAACCTCCAGGCACCGGGGAGCTGTTTTTT. Its protein product is CASSQPPGTGELFF.

This clone was found once. The J gene is TRBJ2-1, the V gene TRBV12-3 or TRBV12-4; D is undetermined. CDR3 length: 12 residues. The germline V and J ends were trimmed by 5 bases and 9 bases, with 11 bases remaining between them. CDR3 sequence (DNA): TGTGCCAGCAGTCCATCTCGGGTTGAGCAGTTCTTC. As protein: CASSPSRVEQFF.

This clone has only one observation. The chain joins TRBV19 to TRBJ1-2; 11 nucleotides agree with TRBD1. The V gene's germline CDR1 is LNHDA and CDR2 SQIVND (reference sequence). This CDR3 comprises 15 residues. The J segment lost 5 bases and the V segment lost 5 bases, leaving 7 bases of the junction unmatched. The CDR3 coding sequence is TGTGCCAGTAGTGCCGGCGGGACAGGGGGTTATGGCTACACCTTC. It specifies CASSAGGTGGYGYTF.

This clone was counted a single time. The missing conserved phenylalanine or tryptophan at the end of this CDR3 makes a read error likely. Because the CDR3's place on the DNA is in doubt, the DNA is left out and the CDR3 is given as listed by TCRdb. The chain has TRBV3-1 (or the pseudogene TRBV3-2) and TRBJ1-2. The CDR3 is 12 amino acids in total, end residues counted. From germline, CDR1 is LGHDT and CDR2 YNNKEL (reference sequence). The CDR3 loop is CASSQLGRGPLL.